The rows below give T cell receptor beta chains drawn from one sample of a study of cytomegalovirus exposure and HLA in healthy donors. Assay: immunoSEQ multiplex PCR; the TCRdb copy retains only in-frame clones and omits some. The profile covers around 140,000 clones, with more than 75% appearing a single time and roughly 1.1% taken by the ten largest. Sequences were obtained from PBMCs. These receptors were taken from a male donor in good health and CMV-seronegative. Both conserved end residues are part of each CDR3. The D gene is left open where the match is weak. The size entry is marked missing in some rows and otherwise reads once, few, many or a size class.

v_gene: TRBV7-6; j_gene: TRBJ1-1; abundance: NA; d_gene: NA; CDR3aa: CASSPGTSYASEAFF; CDR3nt: TGTGCCAGCAGCCCTGGGACATCCTACGCCTCAGAAGCTTTCTTT
v_gene: TRBV7-9; j_gene: TRBJ2-5; abundance: once; d_gene: TRBD1; CDR3aa: CSSSLPGQDPRETQYF; CDR3nt: TGTTCCAGCAGCCTACCGGGACAGGACCCCCGAGAGACCCAGTACTTC
v_gene: TRBV5-4; j_gene: TRBJ1-2; abundance: once; d_gene: NA; CDR3aa: CASSFQSYGYTF; CDR3nt: TGTGCCAGCAGCTTCCAATCCTATGGCTACACCTTC
v_gene: TRBV4-1; j_gene: TRBJ1-5; abundance: NA; d_gene: NA; CDR3aa: CASSQSGPNQPQHF; CDR3nt: TGCGCCAGCAGCCAATCTGGCCCCAATCAGCCCCAGCATTTT
v_gene: TRBV6-5; j_gene: TRBJ1-5; abundance: NA; d_gene: NA; CDR3aa: CASSPGSNQPQHF; CDR3nt: TGTGCCAGCTCCCCAGGTAGCAATCAGCCCCAGCATTTT
v_gene: TRBV11-2; j_gene: TRBJ1-1; abundance: NA; d_gene: TRBD1; CDR3aa: CASSARQGRANTEAFF; CDR3nt: TGTGCCAGCAGCGCCCGACAGGGAAGGGCGAACACTGAAGCTTTCTTT
v_gene: TRBV7-9; j_gene: TRBJ1-5; abundance: NA; d_gene: NA; CDR3aa: CASSSQGNQPQHF; CDR3nt: TGTGCCAGCAGTTCTCAGGGAAATCAGCCCCAGCATTTT
v_gene: TRBV2; j_gene: TRBJ2-5; abundance: NA; d_gene: NA; CDR3aa: CASSEGREVTETQYF; CDR3nt: TGTGCCAGCAGTGAAGGCAGGGAAGTGACTGAGACCCAGTACTTC
v_gene: TRBV7-2; j_gene: TRBJ2-7; abundance: NA; d_gene: TRBD2; CDR3aa: CASRSGTSGTNEQYF; CDR3nt: TGTGCCAGCAGATCCGGGACTAGCGGTACCAACGAGCAGTACTTC
v_gene: TRBV4-1; j_gene: TRBJ2-3; abundance: NA; d_gene: TRBD2; CDR3aa: CASSQGGLAGGGGDTQYF; CDR3nt: TGCGCCAGCAGCCAAGGGGGACTAGCGGGGGGTGGGGGAGATACGCAGTATTTT
v_gene: TRBV11-2; j_gene: TRBJ1-1; abundance: NA; d_gene: NA; CDR3aa: CASSLGAGENTEAFF; CDR3nt: TGTGCCAGCAGCTTAGGGGCAGGGGAGAACACTGAAGCTTTCTTT
v_gene: TRBV6-5; j_gene: TRBJ2-1; abundance: NA; d_gene: TRBD2; CDR3aa: CASIAGGGSYNEQFF; CDR3nt: TGTGCCAGCATCGCGGGGGGGGGTTCCTACAATGAGCAGTTCTTC
v_gene: TRBV29-1; j_gene: TRBJ1-2; abundance: NA; d_gene: NA; CDR3aa: CSVLDILNYGYTF; CDR3nt: TGCAGCGTTTTGGACATCCTCAACTATGGCTACACCTTC
v_gene: TRBV7-6; j_gene: TRBJ2-3; abundance: NA; d_gene: TRBD2; CDR3aa: CASSKPGLAGSSTDTQYF; CDR3nt: TGTGCCAGCAGCAAGCCGGGACTAGCGGGTTCTAGCACAGATACGCAGTATTTT
v_gene: TRBV6-1; j_gene: TRBJ1-1; abundance: few; d_gene: NA; CDR3aa: CASSTRDTNTEAFF; CDR3nt: TGTGCCAGCAGTACCCGGGACACCAACACTGAAGCTTTCTTT
v_gene: TRBV5-4; j_gene: TRBJ2-2; abundance: NA; d_gene: TRBD1; CDR3aa: CASSSWDRASGELFF; CDR3nt: TGTGCCAGCAGCTCCTGGGACAGGGCGTCCGGGGAGCTGTTTTTT
v_gene: TRBV13; j_gene: TRBJ2-7; abundance: NA; d_gene: NA; CDR3aa: CASSLRRASYEQYF; CDR3nt: TGTGCCAGCAGCTTAAGGAGGGCCTCCTACGAGCAGTACTTC
v_gene: TRBV5-1; j_gene: TRBJ1-1; abundance: NA; d_gene: TRBD1; CDR3aa: CASTTGGSGEYTEAFF; CDR3nt: TGCGCCAGCACAACAGGGGGCTCGGGGGAGTACACTGAAGCTTTCTTT
v_gene: TRBV6-5; j_gene: TRBJ2-1; abundance: NA; d_gene: TRBD1; CDR3aa: CASGYGGQGGNEQFF; CDR3nt: TGTGCCAGCGGTTACGGCGGACAGGGGGGAAATGAGCAGTTCTTC
v_gene: TRBV2; j_gene: TRBJ1-1; abundance: few; d_gene: NA; CDR3aa: CASTVEREAFF; CDR3nt: TGTGCCAGCACCGTGGAGAGGGAAGCTTTCTTT
v_gene: TRBV7-2; j_gene: TRBJ2-2; abundance: NA; d_gene: NA; CDR3aa: CASTRPGLPDTGELFF; CDR3nt: TGTGCCAGCACCCGCCCGGGACTCCCGGACACCGGGGAGCTGTTTTTT
v_gene: TRBV7-2; j_gene: TRBJ1-1; abundance: NA; d_gene: NA; CDR3aa: CASSASGTSNTEAFF; CDR3nt: TGTGCCAGCAGCGCCTCCGGGACTTCGAACACTGAAGCTTTCTTT
v_gene: TRBV10-3; j_gene: TRBJ2-3; abundance: NA; d_gene: TRBD2; CDR3aa: CAISEGLAGSTDTQYF; CDR3nt: TGTGCCATCAGTGAAGGGCTAGCGGGGTCCACAGATACGCAGTATTTT
v_gene: TRBV6-6; j_gene: TRBJ2-5; abundance: NA; d_gene: NA; CDR3aa: CASSYGGIETQYF; CDR3nt: TGTGCCAGCAGTTATGGCGGGATAGAGACCCAGTACTTC
v_gene: TRBV9; j_gene: TRBJ1-1; abundance: NA; d_gene: NA; CDR3aa: CASRSFGQRVNTEAFF; CDR3nt: TGTGCCAGCAGGTCTTTCGGACAGAGGGTGAACACTGAAGCTTTCTTT
v_gene: TRBV27; j_gene: TRBJ2-1; abundance: NA; d_gene: TRBD2; CDR3aa: CASSLSPAAGGRNEQFF; CDR3nt: TGTGCCAGCAGTTTATCCCCAGCGGCGGGGGGGCGGAATGAGCAGTTCTTC
v_gene: TRBV7-2; j_gene: TRBJ1-6; abundance: NA; d_gene: NA; CDR3aa: CASSLPLGTFYPALHF; CDR3nt: TGTGCCAGCAGCTTACCCCTGGGGACATTCTACCCCGCCCTCCACTTT
v_gene: TRBV6-1; j_gene: TRBJ2-7; abundance: NA; d_gene: TRBD2; CDR3aa: CASSEAGLGYEQCF; CDR3nt: TGTGCCAGCAGTGAAGCGGGACTAGGCTACGAGCAGTGCTTC
v_gene: TRBV6-5; j_gene: TRBJ2-7; abundance: NA; d_gene: NA; CDR3aa: CASTWDSSYEQYF; CDR3nt: TGTGCCAGCACCTGGGACTCCTCCTACGAGCAGTACTTC
v_gene: TRBV7-3; j_gene: TRBJ2-1; abundance: NA; d_gene: TRBD2; CDR3aa: CASSSGGSDEQFF; CDR3nt: TGTGCCAGCAGCTCCGGGGGGAGCGATGAGCAGTTCTTC
v_gene: TRBV9; j_gene: TRBJ2-7; abundance: NA; d_gene: NA; CDR3aa: CASSVEVGRSYEQYF; CDR3nt: TGTGCCAGCAGCGTAGAAGTGGGTAGGAGCTACGAGCAGTACTTC
v_gene: TRBV5-1; j_gene: TRBJ2-1; abundance: NA; d_gene: NA; CDR3aa: CASSLQGDLHYNEQFF; CDR3nt: TGCGCCAGCAGCTTGCAAGGGGACTTACACTACAATGAGCAGTTCTTC
v_gene: TRBV12-5; j_gene: TRBJ2-3; abundance: NA; d_gene: TRBD2; CDR3aa: CASGLVRAGGDTQYF; CDR3nt: TGTGCTAGTGGTTTGGTACGGGCGGGGGGTGATACGCAGTATTTT
v_gene: TRBV7-9; j_gene: TRBJ2-3; abundance: few; d_gene: NA; CDR3aa: CASSQTTGEDTQYF; CDR3nt: TGTGCCAGCAGCCAAACCACCGGGGAAGATACGCAGTATTTT
v_gene: TRBV6-1; j_gene: TRBJ1-1; abundance: NA; d_gene: NA; CDR3aa: CASSENGHTEAFF; CDR3nt: TGTGCCAGCAGTGAAAATGGGCACACTGAAGCTTTCTTT
v_gene: TRBV11-2; j_gene: TRBJ2-1; abundance: NA; d_gene: TRBD2; CDR3aa: CASREGLAGVGSYNEQFF; CDR3nt: TGTGCCAGCAGAGAAGGGCTAGCGGGGGTTGGCTCCTACAATGAGCAGTTCTTC
v_gene: TRBV4-3; j_gene: TRBJ2-3; abundance: few; d_gene: NA; CDR3aa: CASGSSASDPTDTQYF; CDR3nt: TGCGCCAGCGGCAGTTCCGCTAGCGACCCCACAGATACGCAGTATTTT
v_gene: TRBV19; j_gene: TRBJ2-1; abundance: NA; d_gene: TRBD2; CDR3aa: CASSALAGGEQFF; CDR3nt: TGTGCCAGTAGTGCGCTAGCGGGCGGTGAGCAGTTCTTC
v_gene: TRBV2; j_gene: TRBJ2-3; abundance: NA; d_gene: NA; CDR3aa: CASSPGLSGTDTQYF; CDR3nt: TGTGCCAGCAGTCCCGGACTTTCGGGCACAGATACGCAGTATTTT
v_gene: TRBV19; j_gene: TRBJ1-1; abundance: NA; d_gene: NA; CDR3aa: CASSLNRGGGDTEAFF; CDR3nt: TGTGCCAGTAGTTTGAACCGGGGCGGCGGGGACACTGAAGCTTTCTTT
v_gene: TRBV18; j_gene: TRBJ2-5; abundance: few; d_gene: NA; CDR3aa: CASRATETQYF; CDR3nt: TGTGCCAGCCGCGCCACGGAGACCCAGTACTTC
v_gene: TRBV15; j_gene: TRBJ1-6; abundance: once; d_gene: TRBD1; CDR3aa: CATSRRQGGSPLHF; CDR3nt: TGTGCCACCAGCAGAAGGCAGGGGGGATCACCCCTCCACTTT